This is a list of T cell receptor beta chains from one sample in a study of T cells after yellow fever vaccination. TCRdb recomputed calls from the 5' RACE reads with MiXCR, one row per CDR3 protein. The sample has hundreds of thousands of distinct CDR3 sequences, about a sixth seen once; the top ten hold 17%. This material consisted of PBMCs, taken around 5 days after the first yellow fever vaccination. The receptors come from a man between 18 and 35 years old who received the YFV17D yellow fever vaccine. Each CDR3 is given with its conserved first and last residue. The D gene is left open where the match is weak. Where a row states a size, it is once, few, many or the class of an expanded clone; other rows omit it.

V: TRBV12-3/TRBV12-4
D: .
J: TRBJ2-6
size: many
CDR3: CASSSPGSSGANVLTF
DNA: TGTGCCAGCAGTTCCCCCGGGAGCTCTGGGGCCAACGTCCTGACTTTC

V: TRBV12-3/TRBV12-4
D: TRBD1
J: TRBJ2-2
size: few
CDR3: CASSRGQGTGELFF
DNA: TGTGCCAGCAGTCGAGGACAGGGAACCGGGGAGCTGTTTTTT

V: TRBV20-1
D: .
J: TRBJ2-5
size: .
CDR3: CSAAGLTLETQYF
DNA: TGCAGTGCCGCCGGACTGACGCTGGAGACCCAGTACTTC

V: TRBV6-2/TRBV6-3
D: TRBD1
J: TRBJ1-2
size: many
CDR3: CASSDDRAFGYTF
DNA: TGTGCCAGCAGTGATGACAGGGCATTTGGCTACACCTTC

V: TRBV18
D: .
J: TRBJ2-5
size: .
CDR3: CASSPVGRGSGETQYF
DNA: TGTGCCAGCTCACCCGTAGGCAGGGGATCCGGAGAGACCCAGTACTTC

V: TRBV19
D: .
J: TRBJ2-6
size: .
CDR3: CASIGQGSSGANVLTF
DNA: TGTGCCAGTATTGGGCAGGGGAGCTCTGGGGCCAACGTCCTGACTTTC

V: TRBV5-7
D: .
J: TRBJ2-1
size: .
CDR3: CASSLAWETGLGNEQFF
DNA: TGTGCCAGCAGCTTGGCCTGGGAGACAGGTCTCGGGAATGAGCAGTTCTTC

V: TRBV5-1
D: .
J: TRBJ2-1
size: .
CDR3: CASFLPPARDEQFF
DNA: TGCGCCAGCTTCCTACCCCCCGCGCGTGATGAGCAGTTCTTC

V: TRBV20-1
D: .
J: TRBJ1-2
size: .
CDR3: CSATTQGFGHGYTF
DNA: TGCAGTGCTACCACACAGGGATTCGGTCATGGCTACACCTTC

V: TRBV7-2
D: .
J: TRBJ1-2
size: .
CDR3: CASSSKVYGYTF
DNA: TGTGCCAGCAGCTCCAAGGTCTATGGCTACACCTTC

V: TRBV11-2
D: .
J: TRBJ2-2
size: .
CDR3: CASSRPAPTGELFF
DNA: TGTGCCAGCAGCCGACCAGCCCCCACCGGGGAGCTGTTTTTT

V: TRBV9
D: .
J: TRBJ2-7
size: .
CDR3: CASSKAGTYEQYF
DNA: TGTGCCAGCAGCAAGGCAGGGACCTACGAGCAGTACTTC

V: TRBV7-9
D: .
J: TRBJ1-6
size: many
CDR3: CASSRDSYNSPLHF
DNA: TGTGCCAGCAGCCGGGACTCCTATAATTCACCCCTCCACTTT

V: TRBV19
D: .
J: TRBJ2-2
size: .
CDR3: CASSERTNTGELFF
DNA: TGTGCCAGTAGTGAAAGAACGAACACCGGGGAGCTGTTTTTT

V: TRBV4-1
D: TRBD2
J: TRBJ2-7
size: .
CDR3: CASSRGLAGGRGEQYF
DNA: TGCGCCAGCAGCCGTGGGCTAGCGGGGGGCCGCGGGGAGCAGTACTTC

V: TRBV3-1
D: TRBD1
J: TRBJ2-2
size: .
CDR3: CASSRRGLDTGELFF
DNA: TGTGCCAGCAGCCGCAGGGGGTTAGACACCGGGGAGCTGTTTTTT

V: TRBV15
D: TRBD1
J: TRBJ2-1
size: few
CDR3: CATSPSPPGTGFYNEQFF
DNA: TGTGCCACCAGCCCTTCACCTCCCGGGACAGGGTTTTACAATGAGCAGTTCTTC

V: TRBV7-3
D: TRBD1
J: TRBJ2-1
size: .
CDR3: CASSRTGGVEQFF
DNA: TGTGCCAGCAGCCGGACAGGGGGCGTTGAGCAGTTCTTC

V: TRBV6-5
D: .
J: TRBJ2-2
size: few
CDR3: CASGGSDGELFF
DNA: TGTGCCTCTGGGGGGTCGGACGGGGAGCTGTTTTTT

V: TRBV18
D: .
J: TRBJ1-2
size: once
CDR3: CASSSNPGEYGYTF
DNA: TGTGCCAGCTCTTCCAACCCAGGGGAGTATGGCTACACCTTC

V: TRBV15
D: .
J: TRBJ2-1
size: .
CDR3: CATRETLRDNEQFF
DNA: TGTGCCACCAGAGAGACACTTCGAGACAATGAGCAGTTCTTC

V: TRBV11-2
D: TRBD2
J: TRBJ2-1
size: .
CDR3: CASSRGTSAVPGNNEQFF
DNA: TGTGCCAGCAGCCGGGGGACTAGTGCGGTTCCGGGAAACAATGAGCAGTTCTTC

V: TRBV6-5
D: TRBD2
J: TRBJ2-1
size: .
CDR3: CASSYLRGGPNEQFF
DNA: TGTGCCAGCAGTTACTTGCGGGGGGGCCCCAATGAGCAGTTCTTC

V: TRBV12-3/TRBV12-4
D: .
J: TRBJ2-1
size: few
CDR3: CASSLGSFEQFF
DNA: TGTGCCAGCAGTTTAGGGTCTTTTGAGCAGTTCTTC

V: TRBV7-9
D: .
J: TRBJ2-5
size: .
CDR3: CASSHPSRRETQYF
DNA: TGTGCCAGCAGCCACCCGTCGCGCCGGGAGACCCAGTACTTC

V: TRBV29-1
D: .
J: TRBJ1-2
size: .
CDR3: CSVESWTAVSRYTF
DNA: TGCAGCGTTGAATCATGGACAGCCGTCTCCCGCTACACCTTC

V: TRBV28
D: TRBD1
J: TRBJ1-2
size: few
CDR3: CASSWASGTGFEGYTF
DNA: TGTGCCAGCAGTTGGGCCTCCGGGACAGGATTTGAAGGCTACACCTTC

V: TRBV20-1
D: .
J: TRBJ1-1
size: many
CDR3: CSVSVNTEAFF
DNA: TGCAGTGTTAGCGTGAACACTGAAGCTTTCTTT

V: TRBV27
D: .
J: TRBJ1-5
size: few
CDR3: CASSLSLGQGAPQHF
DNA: TGTGCCAGCAGTTTATCTCTGGGGCAGGGCGCGCCCCAGCATTTT

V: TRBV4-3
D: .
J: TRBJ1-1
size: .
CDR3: CASINSFNEAFF
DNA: TGCGCCAGCATCAACAGCTTTAATGAAGCTTTCTTT

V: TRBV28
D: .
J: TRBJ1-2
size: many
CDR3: CASSLWQGDGYTF
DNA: TGTGCCAGCAGTTTATGGCAGGGAGATGGCTACACCTTC

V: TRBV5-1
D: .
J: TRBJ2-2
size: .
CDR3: CASSLAGTPNTGELFF
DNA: TGCGCCAGCAGCTTGGCCGGGACACCGAACACCGGGGAGCTGTTTTTT

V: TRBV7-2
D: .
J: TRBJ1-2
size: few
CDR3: CASSPTRTVNYGYTF
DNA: TGTGCCAGCAGCCCTACCCGGACAGTGAACTATGGCTACACCTTC

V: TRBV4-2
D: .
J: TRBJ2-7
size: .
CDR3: CASSQERGWAQYF
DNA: TGTGCCAGCAGCCAAGAGAGGGGGTGGGCGCAGTACTTC

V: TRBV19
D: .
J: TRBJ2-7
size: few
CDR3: CASSIESGPYEQYF
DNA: TGTGCCAGTAGTATAGAGTCAGGACCCTACGAGCAGTACTTC

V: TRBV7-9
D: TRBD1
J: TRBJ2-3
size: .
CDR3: CASSSLDRGEADTQYF
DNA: TGTGCCAGCAGCTCATTAGACAGGGGAGAAGCAGATACGCAGTATTTT

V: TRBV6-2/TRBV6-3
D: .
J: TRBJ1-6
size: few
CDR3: CASSYPIGGTYNSPLHF
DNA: TGTGCCAGCAGTTACCCGATTGGGGGGACCTATAATTCACCCCTCCACTTT

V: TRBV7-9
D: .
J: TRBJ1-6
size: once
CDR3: CASSSPVKGPLHF
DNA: TGTGCCAGCAGCTCCCCCGTGAAGGGACCCCTCCACTTT

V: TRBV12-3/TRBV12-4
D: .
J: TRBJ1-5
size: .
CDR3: CASSLFRGRGQPQHF
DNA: TGTGCCAGCAGTTTATTTCGGGGTCGAGGGCAGCCCCAGCATTTT

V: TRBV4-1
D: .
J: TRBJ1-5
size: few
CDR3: CASSQDSSVNQPQHF
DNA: TGCGCCAGCAGCCAAGATTCGTCGGTGAATCAGCCCCAGCATTTT

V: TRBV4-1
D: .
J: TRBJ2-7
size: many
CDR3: CASSQGGLAVSYEQYF
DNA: TGCGCCAGCAGCCAGGGGGGGCTAGCGGTCTCCTACGAGCAGTACTTC

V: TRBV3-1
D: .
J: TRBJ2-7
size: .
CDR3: CASSQDAGGSEQYF
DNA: TGTGCCAGCAGCCAAGATGCCGGGGGATCCGAGCAGTACTTC

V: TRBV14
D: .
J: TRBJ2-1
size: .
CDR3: CASAVQRSYNEQFF
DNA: TGTGCCAGCGCCGTCCAACGGTCCTACAATGAGCAGTTCTTC

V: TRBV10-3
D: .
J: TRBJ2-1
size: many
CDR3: CAISQVRGTSSNEQFF
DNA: TGTGCCATCAGCCAAGTCCGGGGAACTTCCTCCAATGAGCAGTTCTTC

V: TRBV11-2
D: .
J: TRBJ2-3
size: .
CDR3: CASSLVGAGIGTDTQYF
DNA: TGTGCCAGCAGCTTAGTGGGAGCAGGGATAGGTACAGATACGCAGTATTTT

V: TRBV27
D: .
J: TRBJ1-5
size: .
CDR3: CASSFVGFNQPQHF
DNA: TGTGCCAGCAGTTTTGTGGGGTTCAATCAGCCCCAGCATTTT

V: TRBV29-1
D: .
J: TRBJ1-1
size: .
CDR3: CSVEDGGQGNTEAFF
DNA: TGCAGCGTTGAAGATGGCGGCCAGGGGAACACTGAAGCTTTCTTT

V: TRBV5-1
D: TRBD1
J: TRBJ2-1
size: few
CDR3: CASSAGTGGMMVEQFF
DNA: TGCGCCAGCAGCGCCGGGACAGGGGGCATGATGGTTGAGCAGTTCTTC

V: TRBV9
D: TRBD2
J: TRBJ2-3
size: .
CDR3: CASSLGLAGSGDTQYF
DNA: TGTGCCAGCAGCCTTGGACTAGCGGGGTCAGGGGATACGCAGTATTTT

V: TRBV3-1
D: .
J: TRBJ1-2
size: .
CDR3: CATSQAEGGDYGYTF
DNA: TGTGCCACCAGCCAAGCGGAGGGAGGAGACTATGGCTACACCTTC

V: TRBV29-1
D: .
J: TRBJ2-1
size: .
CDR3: CSVPGTPSYNEQFF
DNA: TGCAGCGTACCCGGGACTCCCTCCTACAATGAGCAGTTCTTC

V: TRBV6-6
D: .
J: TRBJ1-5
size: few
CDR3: CASKSQGVQPQHF
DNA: TGTGCCAGCAAATCGCAGGGAGTCCAGCCCCAGCATTTT

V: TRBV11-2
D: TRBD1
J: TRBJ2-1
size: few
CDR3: CASSTRRTGGADNEQFF
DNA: TGTGCCAGCAGCACCCGTAGGACAGGGGGCGCGGACAATGAGCAGTTCTTC